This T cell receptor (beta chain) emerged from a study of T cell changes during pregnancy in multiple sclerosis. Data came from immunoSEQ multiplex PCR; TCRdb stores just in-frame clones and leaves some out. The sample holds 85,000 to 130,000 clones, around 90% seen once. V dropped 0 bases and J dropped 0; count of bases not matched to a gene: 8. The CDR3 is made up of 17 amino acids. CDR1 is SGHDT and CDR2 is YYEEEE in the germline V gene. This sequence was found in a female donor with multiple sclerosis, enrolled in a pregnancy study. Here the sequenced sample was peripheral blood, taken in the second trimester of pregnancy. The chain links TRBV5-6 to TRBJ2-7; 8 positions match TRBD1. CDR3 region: CASSLVGGQVISYEQYF. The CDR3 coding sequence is TGTGCCAGCAGCTTGGTGGGGGGACAGGTAATCTCCTACGAGCAGTACTTC.